The source of this TCR beta chain is a study of graft-versus-host responses after intestinal transplantation. Study at large: Multivisceral, liver-intestinal, or isolated intestinal grafts went to recipients.

Trimming removed 0 bases from V and 0 bases from J, with 15 bases in between. The CDR3 has 17 residues. Germline values: CDR1 GTSNPN, CDR2 SVGIG (reference sequence). Sequenced by immunoSEQ multiplex PCR; TCRdb stores in-frame clones only, minus some. Found here are 25,000 to 30,000 clones, around 80% of them singletons; the top ten hold around 0.72%. Points on this clone: Antigen specificity is unknown.

The sequences come from unstimulated CD4+ T cells sorted from spleen or lymph node cells, collected before intestinal transplant. The chain carries TRBV30 and TRBJ2-1; D gene ambiguous. The source of this sequence is a human donor who received an intestinal transplant. The CDR3 loop is CAWSVRRVPSSYNEQFF. In DNA, the CDR3 is TGTGCCTGGAGTGTACGTCGGGTTCCGAGCTCCTACAATGAGCAGTTCTTC. The full variable domain, in which reference TRBV30 and TRBJ2-1 provide the parts outside the CDR3, is SQTIHQWPATLVQPVGSPLSLECTVEGTSNPNLYWYRQAAGRGLQLLFYSVGIGQISSEVPQNLSASRPQDRQFILSSKKLLLSDSGFYLCAWSVRRVPSSYNEQFFGPGTRLTVL.